The 14 T cell receptor beta chains listed next were all sequenced from one sample in a study of spatial heterogeneity in lung cancer. Indicated time point: sample taken at primary tumor resection. Unsorted whole RNA of tumor, nontumor lung or frozen PBMC was sequenced. TCRdb redid the calling of the 5' RACE reads with MiXCR, one entry per CDR3 protein. The sample records thousands of distinct CDR3 sequences, about a sixth being singletons. The sample consisted of normal lung tissue next to the tumor, taken at surgery. These receptors all come from a male donor with early-stage non-small cell lung cancer.

This clonotype was seen more than once but under ten times. This beta chain appears as a stray read in a library generated for alpha chains; its size is not informative. The chain combines TRBV20-1 with TRBJ2-1; 7 nucleotides match TRBD2. The CDR3 loop spans 16 amino acids. After removal of 5 bases from V and 1 base from J, the junction contained 11 bases not matched to a gene. Germline V gene lookup returns CDR1 DFQATT and CDR2 SNEGSKA (reference sequence). CDR3 nucleotide sequence: TGCAGTGCTCAAGGACTAGACCTTTCTTCCTACAATGAGCAGTTCTTC. This encodes CSAQGLDLSSYNEQFF.

By sample share, this clonotype is medium-sized. This beta chain turned up in a library designed for alpha chains; as an off-target read, its abundance says little. This chain links TRBV19 with TRBJ2-3; 7 positions agree with TRBD2. V gave up 8 bases and J gave up 2 bases; unmatched junction bases: 4. The CDR3 spans 13 residues. Germline lookup yields CDR1 LNHDA and CDR2 SQIVND (reference sequence). The CDR3 sequence: CASGREPTDTQYF. CDR3 coding DNA: TGTGCCAGTGGGCGGGAGCCCACAGATACGCAGTATTTT.

Relative to its sample, this clonotype is medium-sized. This beta chain represents an off-target read in a library built for alpha chains; its size is of limited meaning. J is TRBJ2-3 and V is TRBV28, with 7 bases aligning to TRBD2. CDR3 length: 14 amino acids. Germline V gives CDR1 MDHEN, CDR2 SYDVKM. V lost 8 bases, J lost 2 bases, and 7 bases stayed unmatched. DNA for the CDR3: TGTGCCAGCCTACCTGCGGGAGCCACAGATACGCAGTATTTT. It specifies CASLPAGATDTQYF.

There are many counts of this clonotype. Little can be read into the size of this beta chain, an off-target read in a library designed for alpha chains. The V and J genes are TRBV7-9 and TRBJ2-3; 8 bases match TRBD1. This CDR3 contains 14 residues. Germline V lookup: CDR1 SEHNR, CDR2 FQNEAQ (reference sequence). J lost 3 bases, V lost 5 bases, and 4 bases had no gene match. This CDR3 reads CASSARQGTDTQYF. CDR3 in DNA: TGTGCCAGCAGCGCACGACAGGGGACAGATACGCAGTATTTT.

As to this clonotype: For a library built for alpha chains, this beta chain is a stray read; little rests on its size. The V gene is TRBV2, the J gene TRBJ1-1; maybe TRBD1 (6 bases). Deletions cut 4 bases from V and 3 bases from J, with 9 bases between. Germline CDR1 SNHLY, CDR2 FYNNEI. The length of the CDR3 is 13 residues. CDR3 residues: CASSVRGDTEAFF. DNA for the CDR3: TGTGCCAGCAGTGTTAGGGGGGACACTGAAGCTTTCTTT.

This clonotype ranks as medium-sized. As an off-target read in a library built for alpha chains, this beta chain has a frequency of little significance. J is TRBJ2-5 and V is TRBV7-2, with no clear D. Trimming left V 4 bases short and J 0 bases short, with 9 bases between. Germline V gene sequence: CDR1 SGHTA, CDR2 FQGNSA. The CDR3 length is 14 residues. CDR3 bases: TGTGCCAGCAGCTCCCACTTGGACCAAGAGACCCAGTACTTC. It specifies CASSSHLDQETQYF.

This clonotype is medium-sized by share. Being off target in a library aimed at alpha chains, this beta chain has a size of little meaning. This chain connects TRBV7-9 to TRBJ1-3; TRBD1 matches at 8 bases. The V gene end was trimmed by 7 bases and the J gene end by 4 bases; junction bases not matched to a gene: 9. The CDR3 is 15 amino acids. The germline CDR1 and CDR2 sequences are SEHNR and FQNEAQ (reference sequence). The CDR3 DNA sequence: TGTGCCAGCACAGGACAGGGAGCCTTCGGAAACACCATATATTTT. Translating gives CASTGQGAFGNTIYF.

This clonotype counts as medium-sized (0.01 to 0.1%). The library was designed around alpha chains, so this beta chain is a stray read whose abundance carries little weight. The chain employs TRBV6-1 and TRBJ2-5; TRBD1 matches 7 bases. Germline V lookup: CDR1 MNHNS, CDR2 SASEGT. This CDR3 spans 14 amino acids. The ends lost 6 bases at V and 5 bases at J; junction bases unmatched: 9. The CDR3 protein is CASRHFTGEETQYF. The CDR3 DNA sequence: TGTGCCAGCAGACACTTTACAGGGGAGGAGACCCAGTACTTC.

In this sample, this clonotype is medium-sized (0.01 to 0.1%). This beta chain is an unintended read in a library built for alpha chains; its size means little. The chain links TRBV20-1 to TRBJ1-5; D perhaps matches TRBD1 (5 bases). This CDR3 is 14 amino acids long. V was shortened by 0 bases and J by 4 bases, with 10 bases between the two germline ends. CDR1 and CDR2 (germline): DFQATT, SNEGSKA (reference sequence). CDR3 nucleotides: TGCAGTGCTAGAGAGGGGGGACGGAATCAGCCCCAGCATTTT. Translation gives CSAREGGRNQPQHF.

Sample share makes this clonotype medium-sized. This beta chain represents an off-target read in a library built for alpha chains; its size is of limited meaning. The rearrangement uses TRBV28 and TRBJ1-1; 7 nucleotides match TRBD1. Germline V gene data show CDR1 as MDHEN and CDR2 as SYDVKM. This CDR3 is built from 13 residues. Trimming at V came to 10 bases and at J to 3 bases, leaving 8 bases not matched to a gene. CDR3 residues: CAILGRGDTEAFF. CDR3 in DNA: TGTGCCATCCTAGGCAGGGGGGACACTGAAGCTTTCTTT.

As regards this clonotype: This beta chain represents an off-target read in a library built for alpha chains; its size is of limited meaning. J is TRBJ1-3 and V is TRBV21-1. TRBV21-1 counts as a pseudogene. There are 18 residues in the CDR3. This chain's CDR3 is CASSKVGRTTTSGNTIYF. CDR3 nucleotides: TGTGCCAGCAGCAAAGTGGGCAGGACGACGACCTCTGGAAACACCATATATTTT.

In its sample, this clonotype ranks as medium-sized. The library was designed around alpha chains, so this beta chain is a stray read whose abundance carries little weight. This chain links TRBV10-3 with TRBJ2-4, with 8 bases aligning to TRBD1. The CDR3 runs to 15 residues. Germline V gene data show CDR1 as ENHRY and CDR2 as SYGVKD. Trimming at V came to 0 bases and at J to 5 bases, leaving 3 bases not matched to a gene. The CDR3 nucleotides read TGTGCCATCAGTGAGTCCCCGGGACAGGAAAACATTCAGTACTTC. Amino acids: CAISESPGQENIQYF.

This clonotype was found a few times. This beta chain is an unintended read in a library built for alpha chains; its size means little. The genes are TRBV2 and TRBJ1-2, with D uncertain. CDR1 is SNHLY, CDR2 FYNNEI, per germline. Trimming shortened V by 3 bases and J by 0 bases, and 8 bases separated the two germline ends. There are 14 residues in the CDR3. CDR3 sequence: CASSDPAANYGYTF. The CDR3, as DNA: TGTGCCAGCAGTGACCCGGCCGCTAACTATGGCTACACCTTC.

With respect to this clonotype: Because this beta chain is a stray read in a library intended to capture alpha chains, its abundance should not be given much weight. The chain links TRBV6-6 to TRBJ2-5; D is ambiguous. In germline, CDR1 is MNHNY, CDR2 SVGAGI (reference sequence). This CDR3 has 12 amino acids. V gave up 4 bases and J gave up 8 bases, with 11 bases separating them. Written as DNA, the CDR3 is TGTGCCAGCAGTTTACTCGTGTTTACCCAGTACTTC. Translation: CASSLLVFTQYF.